Listed here is a single T cell receptor (beta chain). The entry originates in a study of blood T cell repertoires in COVID-19. Unmatched junction bases numbered 4, after V lost 4 bases and J lost 8 bases. Germline V gives CDR1 SGDLS, CDR2 YYNGEE. This CDR3 is built from 15 residues. TCRdb's table, derived via immunoSEQ multiplex PCR, lists solely in-frame clones and lacks some. The sample lists approximately 480,000 clones, roughly 87% occurring once. The sequenced material came from PBMCs or T cells enriched from blood (not recorded which). V gene TRBV9 combines with J gene TRBJ1-6, with 12 positions matching TRBD1. The sequence came from a woman in her late teens or twenties who had recovered from COVID-19. In DNA, the CDR3 is TGTGCCAGCAGCCTCGGGACAGGGGGCGATTCACCCCTCCACTTT. Translated, it gives CASSLGTGGDSPLHF.